This T cell receptor (beta chain) originates from a study of OX40 agonist ivuxolimab in advanced cancers. Method: immunoSEQ multiplex PCR; TCRdb's copy keeps in-frame clones and lacks some. There are tens of thousands of clones in the sample; 75% to 90% occur only once, and less than 2.5% lies in the top ten. This clone has more than one count but fewer than ten. CDR1 and CDR2 (germline): LGHNA, YSLEER. Trimming shortened V by 1 base and J by 5 bases, and 14 bases separated the two germline ends. The CDR3 runs to 15 residues. Baseline was the first blood sampling point, followed by cycle 4 day 1 and cycle 7 day 1.

The sequence was obtained from an adult with an advanced solid tumor such as melanoma, head and neck, liver or kidney cancer. The source was CD4+ or CD8+ T cells sorted from blood, collected in a trial of the OX40 agonist ivuxolimab. The V and J genes are TRBV4-3 and TRBJ1-1; D is unresolved. The CDR3 nucleotides read TGCGCCAGCAGCCAAGGCGGCAGGACGTGGACTGAAGCTTTCTTT. Protein sequence: CASSQGGRTWTEAFF.